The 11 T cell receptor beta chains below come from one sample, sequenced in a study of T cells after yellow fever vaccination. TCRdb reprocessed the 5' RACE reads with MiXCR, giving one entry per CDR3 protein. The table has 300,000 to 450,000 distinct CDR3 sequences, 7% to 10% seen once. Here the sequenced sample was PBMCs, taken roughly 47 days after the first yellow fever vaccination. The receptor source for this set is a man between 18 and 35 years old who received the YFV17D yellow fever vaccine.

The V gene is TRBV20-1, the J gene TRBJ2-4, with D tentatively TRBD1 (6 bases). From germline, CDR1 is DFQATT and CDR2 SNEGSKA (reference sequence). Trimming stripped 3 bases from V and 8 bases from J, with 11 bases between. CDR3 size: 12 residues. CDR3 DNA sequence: TGCAGTGCTAGGACAGCAGGGGACATTCAGTACTTC. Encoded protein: CSARTAGDIQYF.

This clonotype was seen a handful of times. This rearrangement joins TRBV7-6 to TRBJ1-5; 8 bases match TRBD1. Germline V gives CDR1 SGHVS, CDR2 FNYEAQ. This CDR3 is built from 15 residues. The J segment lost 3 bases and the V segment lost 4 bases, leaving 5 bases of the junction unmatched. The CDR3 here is CASSSDRGPNQPQHF. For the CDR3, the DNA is TGTGCCAGCAGCTCAGACAGGGGTCCCAATCAGCCCCAGCATTTT.

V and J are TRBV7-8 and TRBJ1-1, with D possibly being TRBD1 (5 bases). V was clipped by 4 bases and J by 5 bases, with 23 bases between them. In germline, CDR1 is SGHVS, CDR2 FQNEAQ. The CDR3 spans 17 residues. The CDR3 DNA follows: TGTGCCAGCAGCTCGGGGACCAGGGCCCCTACAAGGACTGAAGCTTTCTTT. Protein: CASSSGTRAPTRTEAFF.

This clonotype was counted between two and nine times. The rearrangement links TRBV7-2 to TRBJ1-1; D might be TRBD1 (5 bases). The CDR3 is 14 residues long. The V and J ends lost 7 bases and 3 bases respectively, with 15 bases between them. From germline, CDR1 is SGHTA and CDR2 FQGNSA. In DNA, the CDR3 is TGTGCCAGCATCCGGGGCAGGCCTCACACTGAAGCTTTCTTT. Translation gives CASIRGRPHTEAFF.

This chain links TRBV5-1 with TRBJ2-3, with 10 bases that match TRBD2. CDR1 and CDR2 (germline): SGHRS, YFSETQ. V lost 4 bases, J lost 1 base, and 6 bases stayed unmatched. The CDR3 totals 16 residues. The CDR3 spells CASSPIGTSGTDTQYF. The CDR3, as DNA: TGCGCCAGCAGCCCCATCGGGACTAGCGGCACAGATACGCAGTATTTT.

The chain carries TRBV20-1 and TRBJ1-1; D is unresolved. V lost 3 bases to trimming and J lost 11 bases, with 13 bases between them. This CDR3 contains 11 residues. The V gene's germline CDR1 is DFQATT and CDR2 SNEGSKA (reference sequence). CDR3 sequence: CSARQRAGAFF. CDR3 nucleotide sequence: TGCAGTGCTAGGCAGAGGGCGGGGGCTTTCTTT.

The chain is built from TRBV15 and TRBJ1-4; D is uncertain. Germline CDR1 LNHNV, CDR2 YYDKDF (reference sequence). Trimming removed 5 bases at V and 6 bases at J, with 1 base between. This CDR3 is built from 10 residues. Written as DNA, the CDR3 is TGTGCCACCAGCGATGAAAAACTGTTTTTT. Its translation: CATSDEKLFF. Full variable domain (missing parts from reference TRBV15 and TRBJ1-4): DAMVIQNPRYQVTQFGKPVTLSCSQTLNHNVMYWYQQKSSQAPKLLFHYYDKDFNNEADTPDNFQSRRPNTSFCFLDIRSPGLGDTAMYLCATSDEKLFFGSGTQLSVL.

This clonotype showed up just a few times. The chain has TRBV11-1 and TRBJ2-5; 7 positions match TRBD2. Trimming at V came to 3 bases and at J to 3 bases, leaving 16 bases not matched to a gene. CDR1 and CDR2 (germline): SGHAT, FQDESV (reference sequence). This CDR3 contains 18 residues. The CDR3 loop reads CASSFLRHPPRGKETQYF. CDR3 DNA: TGTGCCAGCAGCTTCTTACGGCACCCGCCGCGGGGGAAAGAGACCCAGTACTTC.

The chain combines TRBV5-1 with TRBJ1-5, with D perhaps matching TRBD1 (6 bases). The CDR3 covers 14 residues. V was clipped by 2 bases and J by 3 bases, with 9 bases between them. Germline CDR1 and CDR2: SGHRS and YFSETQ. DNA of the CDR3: TGCGCCAGCAGCTTTACAGGGAACAATCAGCCCCAGCATTTT. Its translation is CASSFTGNNQPQHF. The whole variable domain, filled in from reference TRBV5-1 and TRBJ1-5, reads KAGVTQTPRYLIKTRGQQVTLSCSPISGHRSVSWYQQTPGQGLQFLFEYFSETQRNKGNFPGRFSGRQFSNSRSEMNVSTLELGDSALYLCASSFTGNNQPQHFGDGTRLSIL.

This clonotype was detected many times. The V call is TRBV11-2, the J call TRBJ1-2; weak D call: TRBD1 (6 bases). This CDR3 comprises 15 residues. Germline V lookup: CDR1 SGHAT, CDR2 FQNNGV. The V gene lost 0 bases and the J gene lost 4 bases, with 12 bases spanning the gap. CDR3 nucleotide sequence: TGTGCCAGCAGCTTAGATCAGGGGACTCGCTATGGCTACACCTTC. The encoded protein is CASSLDQGTRYGYTF.

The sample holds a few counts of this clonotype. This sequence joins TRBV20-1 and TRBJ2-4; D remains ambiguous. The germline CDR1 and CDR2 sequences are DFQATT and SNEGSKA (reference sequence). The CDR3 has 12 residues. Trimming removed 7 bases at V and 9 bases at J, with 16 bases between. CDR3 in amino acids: CSVWSASGIQYF. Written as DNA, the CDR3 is TGCAGTGTCTGGTCGGCGTCCGGCATTCAGTACTTC.